Sequencing of this T cell receptor beta chain was carried out in a study of T cell clones after liver transplantation. Findings of the study overall: These preliminary findings come from unstandardized post-transplant sampling times.

CDR1 and CDR2 from the germline V gene are LNHDA and SQIVND (reference sequence). The CDR3 is 14 residues long. V was pared by 6 bases and J by 7 bases, with 7 bases of the junction left unmatched. As to this clone: Its specificity is unknown.

Assay: immunoSEQ multiplex PCR; the TCRdb copy retains only in-frame clones and omits some. Of 70,000 to 95,000 clones in the sample, less than 90% were seen once. This sequence joins TRBV19 and TRBJ1-5, with TRBD1 matching 9 bases. This sequence was found in a human patient who received a liver transplant. Some T cells may have originated in the graft donor. The sample consisted of CD4+ T cells from blood, taken at the 22-month timepoint. CDR3 region: CASRLTGGGQPQHF. In DNA, the CDR3 is TGTGCCAGTAGGTTGACAGGGGGGGGGCAGCCCCAGCATTTT.